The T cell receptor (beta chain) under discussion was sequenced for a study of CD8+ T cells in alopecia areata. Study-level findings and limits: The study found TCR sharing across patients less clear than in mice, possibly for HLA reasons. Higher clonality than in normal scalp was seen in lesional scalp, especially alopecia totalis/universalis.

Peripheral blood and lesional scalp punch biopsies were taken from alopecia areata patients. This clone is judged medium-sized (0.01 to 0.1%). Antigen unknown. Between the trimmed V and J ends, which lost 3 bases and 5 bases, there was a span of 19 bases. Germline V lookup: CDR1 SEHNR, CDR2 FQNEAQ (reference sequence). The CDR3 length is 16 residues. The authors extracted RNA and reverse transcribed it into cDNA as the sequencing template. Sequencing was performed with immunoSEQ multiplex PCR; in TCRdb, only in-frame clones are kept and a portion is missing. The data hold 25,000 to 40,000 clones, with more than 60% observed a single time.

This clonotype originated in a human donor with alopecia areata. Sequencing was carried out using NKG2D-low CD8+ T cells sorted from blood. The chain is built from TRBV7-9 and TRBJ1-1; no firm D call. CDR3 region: CASSFSQAGGRTEAFF. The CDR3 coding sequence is TGTGCCAGCAGCTTCTCCCAGGCGGGTGGTAGGACTGAAGCTTTCTTT. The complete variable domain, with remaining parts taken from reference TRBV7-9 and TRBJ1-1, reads DTGVSQNPRHKITKRGQNVTFRCDPISEHNRLYWYRQTLGQGPEFLTYFQNEAQLEKSRLLSDRFSAERPKGSFSTLEIQRTEQGDSAMYLCASSFSQAGGRTEAFFGQGTRLTVV.